One TCR beta chain is described in this entry. Its matching antigen is unknown. After removal of 7 bases from V and 1 base from J, the junction contained 7 bases not matched to a gene. Germline CDR1 ENHRY, CDR2 SYGVKD. CDR3 size: 15 residues. The sample originates from a study of shared clonotypes between healthy human individuals. Study-level findings and limits: Several donors had around 5.2% of their naive CD4 clonotypes in common. Non-shared clonotypes displayed generation probabilities falling below those of clonotypes present in all four donors.

Assay used: immunoSEQ multiplex PCR; TCRdb lists only in-frame clones, some missing. The profile shows more than 550,000 clones, 72% of them singletons. Sequences were obtained from memory CD4+ T cells sorted from blood. Subset given: CD45RA-negative fraction. This receptor was obtained from a woman under 40 in good health. This chain joins TRBV10-3 and TRBJ2-5; 9 nucleotides line up with TRBD1. CDR3: CAIKGDRAFQETQYF. DNA for the CDR3: TGTGCCATCAAGGGGGACAGGGCTTTCCAAGAGACCCAGTACTTC.